These T cell receptor beta chains were read from a single sample in a study of T-cell memory formation after mild COVID-19. TCRdb re-called the 5' RACE reads through MiXCR, storing one row per CDR3 protein. Of under 700,000 distinct CDR3 sequences listed, about a fifth are singletons. Sequenced: PBMCs or a T cell subset sorted from them (not recorded which). Receptors originate from an adult woman who had mild COVID-19 (a few samples of this study predate the infection). Cell type and time point are not known. Both conserved end residues are part of each CDR3. A D gene is named only where the DNA matches it firmly. Expanded clones get a size class; other rows say once, few or many, or leave the size out.

clone_size,j_call,d_call,v_call,cdr3_nt,cdr3_aa
-,TRBJ2-7,-,TRBV3-1,TGTGCCAGCAGCCAAGGGCAGGTTAACGAGCAGTACTTC,CASSQGQVNEQYF
few,TRBJ2-3,-,TRBV7-9,TGTGCCAGCAGCGGGCTAACTGGAACTAGCACAGATACGCAGTATTTT,CASSGLTGTSTDTQYF
-,TRBJ2-3,TRBD1,TRBV4-1,TGCGCCAGCAGCCAACCGGGACAGGGGGCTAGCACAGATACGCAGTATTTT,CASSQPGQGASTDTQYF
many,TRBJ2-2,-,TRBV10-3,TGTGCCATCAGGGGGGACTCGAACACCGGGGAGCTGTTTTTT,CAIRGDSNTGELFF
few,TRBJ1-4,-,TRBV7-2,TGTGCCAGCAGCTTTCAGGTCGGCGAAAAACTGTTTTTT,CASSFQVGEKLFF
few,TRBJ1-5,-,TRBV6-2/TRBV6-3,TGTGCCAGCAGACCCGGCGGGTATCAGCCCCAGCATTTT,CASRPGGYQPQHF
few,TRBJ2-1,-,TRBV28,TGTGCCAGCAGTTGGACTAACGTATACAATGAGCAGTTCTTC,CASSWTNVYNEQFF
-,TRBJ1-5,-,TRBV24-1,TGTGCCACCAGTGATTTAGAGAGCAATCAGCCCCAGCATTTT,CATSDLESNQPQHF
few,TRBJ2-2,TRBD2,TRBV4-2,TGTGCCAGCAGCCAAGGTACTAGCGGTCAAACCACCGGGGAGCTGTTTTTT,CASSQGTSGQTTGELFF
-,TRBJ2-7,-,TRBV29-1,TGCAGCGTAAGAGAGGTCGAGCAGTACTTC,CSVREVEQYF
-,TRBJ2-3,-,TRBV10-3,TGTGCCATCAGTGAGTCTGGCTCAGATACGCAGTATTTT,CAISESGSDTQYF
-,TRBJ2-3,-,TRBV4-1,TGCGCCAGCAGCCAAGAAGGACGGGGGGCCCCGGGGGATACGCAGTATTTT,CASSQEGRGAPGDTQYF
few,TRBJ2-3,-,TRBV9,TGTGCCAGCAGCGTAGCTTGGGGTACAGATACGCAGTATTTT,CASSVAWGTDTQYF
few,TRBJ2-1,TRBD2,TRBV5-1,TGCGCCAGCAGCTTGCCCCTAGCGGCGTCCTACAATGAGCAGTTCTTC,CASSLPLAASYNEQFF
-,TRBJ2-4,-,TRBV20-1,TGCAGTGCTGGAGAGAACATCCTAGCCAAAAACATTCAGTACTTC,CSAGENILAKNIQYF
few,TRBJ1-1,-,TRBV6-5,TGTGCCAGCAGTTACTCGGGACTGATGAACACTGAAGCTTTCTTT,CASSYSGLMNTEAFF
-,TRBJ2-6,TRBD1,TRBV12-3/TRBV12-4,TGTGCCAGCAGTCGGACAGGGCTAAGCTCTGGGGCCAACGTCCTGACTTTC,CASSRTGLSSGANVLTF
few,TRBJ2-1,-,TRBV20-1,TGCAGTGCTTCCCCCCCCGGGACACTGTTGGTGCATGAGCAGTTCTTC,CSASPPGTLLVHEQFF
-,TRBJ2-3,-,TRBV21-1,TGTGCCAGCAGCAAAGCCAAACTAGCGACCCTAAGCACAGATACGCAGTATTTT,CASSKAKLATLSTDTQYF
few,TRBJ1-2,-,TRBV4-3,TGCGCCAGCAGCCAAGTTGTGGGCCCGGATATTTATGGCTACACCTTC,CASSQVVGPDIYGYTF
many,TRBJ2-3,-,TRBV5-1,TGCGCCAGCGGCTTGTTCGCGAGGGGCGGCACCACAGATACGCAGTATTTT,CASGLFARGGTTDTQYF
-,TRBJ1-5,-,TRBV24-1,TGTGCCACCAGTGACTCAGGGGCGGGTCAGAGCAATCAGCCCCAGCATTTT,CATSDSGAGQSNQPQHF
-,TRBJ2-2,-,TRBV7-3,TGTGCCAGCAGGCCAGCGGGTCGGAACACCGGGGAGCTGTTTTTT,CASRPAGRNTGELFF
-,TRBJ2-2,-,TRBV7-3,TGTGCCAGCAGCTTATCGGGCCGAGCGGAGGCGACCGGGGAGCTGTTTTTT,CASSLSGRAEATGELFF